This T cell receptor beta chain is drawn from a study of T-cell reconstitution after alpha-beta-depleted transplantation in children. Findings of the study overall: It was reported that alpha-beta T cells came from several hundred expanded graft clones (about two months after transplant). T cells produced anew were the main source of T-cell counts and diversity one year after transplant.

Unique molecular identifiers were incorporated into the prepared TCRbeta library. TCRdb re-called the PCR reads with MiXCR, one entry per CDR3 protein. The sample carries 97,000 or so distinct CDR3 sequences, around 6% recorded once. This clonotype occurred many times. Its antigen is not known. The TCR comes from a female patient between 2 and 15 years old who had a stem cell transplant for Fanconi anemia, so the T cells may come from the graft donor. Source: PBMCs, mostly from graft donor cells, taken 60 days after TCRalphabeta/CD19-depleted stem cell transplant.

The CDR3 DNA is TGTGCCAGCAGTACTATGCGGGTAGATACGCAGTATTTT. Its protein is CASSTMRVDTQYF. The chain combines TRBV7-2 with TRBJ2-3; weak D call: TRBD2 (5 bases). V lost 6 bases and J 5 bases, leaving 12 bases between the germline ends. CDR3 length: 13 residues. CDR1 is SGHTA and CDR2 is FQGNSA in the germline V gene.